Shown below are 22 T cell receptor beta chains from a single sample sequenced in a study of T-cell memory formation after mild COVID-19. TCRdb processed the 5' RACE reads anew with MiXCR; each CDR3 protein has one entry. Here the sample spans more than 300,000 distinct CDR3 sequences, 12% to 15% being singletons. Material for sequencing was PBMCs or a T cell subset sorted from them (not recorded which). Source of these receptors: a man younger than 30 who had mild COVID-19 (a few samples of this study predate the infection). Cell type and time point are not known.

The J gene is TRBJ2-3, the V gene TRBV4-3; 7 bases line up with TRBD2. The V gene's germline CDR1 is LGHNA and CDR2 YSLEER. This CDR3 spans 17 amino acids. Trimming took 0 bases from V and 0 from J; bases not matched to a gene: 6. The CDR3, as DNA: TGCGCCAGCAGCCAAGACCTAGCGGAATTTAGCACAGATACGCAGTATTTT. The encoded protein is CASSQDLAEFSTDTQYF.

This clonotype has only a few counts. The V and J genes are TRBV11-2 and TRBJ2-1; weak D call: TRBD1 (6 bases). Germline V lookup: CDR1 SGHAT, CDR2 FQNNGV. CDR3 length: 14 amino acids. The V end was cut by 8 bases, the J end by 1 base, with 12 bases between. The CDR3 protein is CASAKGVSYNEQFF. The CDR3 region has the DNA TGTGCCAGCGCGAAGGGGGTGTCCTACAATGAGCAGTTCTTC.

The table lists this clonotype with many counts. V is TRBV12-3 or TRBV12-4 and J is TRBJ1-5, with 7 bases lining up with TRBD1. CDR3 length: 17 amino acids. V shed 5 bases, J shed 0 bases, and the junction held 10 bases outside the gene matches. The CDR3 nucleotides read TGTGCCAGCAGTCCCCGGAGAGGGGGCTTTAGCAATCAGCCCCAGCATTTT. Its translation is CASSPRRGGFSNQPQHF.

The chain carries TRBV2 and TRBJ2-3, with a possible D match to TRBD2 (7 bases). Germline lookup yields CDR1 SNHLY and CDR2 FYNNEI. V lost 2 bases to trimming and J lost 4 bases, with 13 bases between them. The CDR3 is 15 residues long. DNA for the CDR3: TGTGCCAGCAGTGAAATGGGCGGGGGCGCAGATACGCAGTATTTT. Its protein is CASSEMGGGADTQYF.

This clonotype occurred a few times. The CDR3 bases are TGCAGCGCCCTCTTGGGTGGTGGCTACACCTTC. Translating gives CSALLGGGYTF. The chain carries TRBV29-1 and TRBJ1-2; no firm D call. Trimming took 7 bases from V and 7 from J, leaving 13 bases between them. The length of the CDR3 is 11 residues. The V gene's germline CDR1 is SQVTM and CDR2 ANQGSEA. Full variable domain (missing parts from reference TRBV29-1 and TRBJ1-2): SAVISQKPSRDICQRGTSLTIQCQVDSQVTMMFWYRQQPGQSLTLIATANQGSEATYESGFVIDKFPISRPNLTFSTLTVSNMSPEDSSIYLCSALLGGGYTFGSGTRLTVV.

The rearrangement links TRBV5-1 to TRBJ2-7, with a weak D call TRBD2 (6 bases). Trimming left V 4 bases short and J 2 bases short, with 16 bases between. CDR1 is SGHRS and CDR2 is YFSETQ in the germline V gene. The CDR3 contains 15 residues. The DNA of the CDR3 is TGCGCCAGCAGCCCGACCCCCGGGGGTACCTACGAGCAGTACTTC. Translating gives CASSPTPGGTYEQYF.

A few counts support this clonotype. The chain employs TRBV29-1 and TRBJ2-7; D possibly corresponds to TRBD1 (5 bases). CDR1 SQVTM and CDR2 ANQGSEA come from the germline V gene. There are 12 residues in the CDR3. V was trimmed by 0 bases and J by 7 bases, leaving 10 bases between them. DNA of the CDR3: TGCAGCGTTGAAGATCGGGCAGGGGAGCAGTACGTC. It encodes CSVEDRAGEQYV.

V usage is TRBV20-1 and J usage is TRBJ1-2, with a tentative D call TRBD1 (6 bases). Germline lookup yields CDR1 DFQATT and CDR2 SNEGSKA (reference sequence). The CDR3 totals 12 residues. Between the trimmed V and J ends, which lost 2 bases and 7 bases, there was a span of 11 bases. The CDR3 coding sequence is TGCAGTGCTAGATTACCAGGGGCTGGCTACACCTTC. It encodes CSARLPGAGYTF.

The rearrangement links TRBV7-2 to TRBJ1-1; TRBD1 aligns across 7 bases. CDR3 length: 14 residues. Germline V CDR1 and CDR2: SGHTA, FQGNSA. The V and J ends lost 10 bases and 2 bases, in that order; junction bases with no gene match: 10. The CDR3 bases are TGTGCCACCCTTTTGGACAGGTTAAACACTGAAGCTTTCTTT. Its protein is CATLLDRLNTEAFF.

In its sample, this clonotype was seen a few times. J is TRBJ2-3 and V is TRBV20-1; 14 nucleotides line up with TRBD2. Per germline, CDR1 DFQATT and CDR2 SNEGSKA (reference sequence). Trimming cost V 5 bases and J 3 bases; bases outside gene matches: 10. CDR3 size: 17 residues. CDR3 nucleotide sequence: TGCAGTGCTTCGGGACTAGCGGGGGACACCTTAACAGATACGCAGTATTTT. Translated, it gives CSASGLAGDTLTDTQYF.

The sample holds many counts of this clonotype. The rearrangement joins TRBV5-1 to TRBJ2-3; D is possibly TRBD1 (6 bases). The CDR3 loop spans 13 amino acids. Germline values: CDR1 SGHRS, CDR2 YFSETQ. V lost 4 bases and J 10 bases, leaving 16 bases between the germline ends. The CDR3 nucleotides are TGCGCCAGCAGCCCCCCGGACAGCCACTCGCAGTATTTT. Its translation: CASSPPDSHSQYF.

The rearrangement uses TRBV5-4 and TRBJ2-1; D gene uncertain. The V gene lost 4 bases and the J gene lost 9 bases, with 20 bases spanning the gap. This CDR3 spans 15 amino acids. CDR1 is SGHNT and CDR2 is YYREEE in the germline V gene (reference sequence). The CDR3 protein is CASSVVAAPVSEQFF. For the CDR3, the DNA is TGTGCCAGCAGCGTGGTGGCTGCCCCAGTCAGTGAGCAGTTCTTC. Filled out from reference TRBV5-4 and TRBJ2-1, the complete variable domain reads ETGVTQSPTHLIKTRGQQVTLRCSSQSGHNTVSWYQQALGQGPQFIFQYYREEENGRGNFPPRFSGLQFPNYSSELNVNALELDDSALYLCASSVVAAPVSEQFFGPGTRLTVL.

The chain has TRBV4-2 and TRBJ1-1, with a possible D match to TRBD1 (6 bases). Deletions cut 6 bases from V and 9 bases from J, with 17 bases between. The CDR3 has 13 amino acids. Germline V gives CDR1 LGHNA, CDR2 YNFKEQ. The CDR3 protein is CASSRGQGTQAFF. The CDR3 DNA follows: TGTGCCAGCAGTCGTGGCCAGGGGACACAAGCTTTCTTT.

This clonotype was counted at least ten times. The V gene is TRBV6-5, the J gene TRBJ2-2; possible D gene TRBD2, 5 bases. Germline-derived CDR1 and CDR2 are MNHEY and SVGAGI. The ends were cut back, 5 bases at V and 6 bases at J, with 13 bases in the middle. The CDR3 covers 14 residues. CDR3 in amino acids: CASSPRGSAGELFF. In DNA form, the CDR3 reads TGTGCCAGCAGTCCCCGGGGATCGGCCGGGGAGCTGTTTTTT.

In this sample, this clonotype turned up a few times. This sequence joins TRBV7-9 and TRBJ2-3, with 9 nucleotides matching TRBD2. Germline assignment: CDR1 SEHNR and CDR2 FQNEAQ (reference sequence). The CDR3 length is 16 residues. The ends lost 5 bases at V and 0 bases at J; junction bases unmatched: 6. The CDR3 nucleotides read TGTGCCAGCAGCCGCGGGGGGGGGCCTAGCACAGATACGCAGTATTTT. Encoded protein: CASSRGGGPSTDTQYF.

In DNA, the CDR3 is TGTGCCAGCAGTGAAGGAGTCCTAGAGACCCAGTACTTC. Translation gives CASSEGVLETQYF. The chain is built from TRBV25-1 and TRBJ2-5; D gene ambiguous. CDR1 is MGHDK and CDR2 is SYGVNS in the germline V gene. This CDR3 comprises 13 residues. V dropped 2 bases and J dropped 4 bases, with 8 bases sitting between them.

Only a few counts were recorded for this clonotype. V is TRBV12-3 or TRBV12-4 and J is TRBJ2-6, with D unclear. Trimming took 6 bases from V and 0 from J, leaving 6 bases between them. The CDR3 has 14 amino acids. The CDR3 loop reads CASRPNSGANVLTF. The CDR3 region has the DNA TGTGCCAGCAGACCAAACTCTGGGGCCAACGTCCTGACTTTC.

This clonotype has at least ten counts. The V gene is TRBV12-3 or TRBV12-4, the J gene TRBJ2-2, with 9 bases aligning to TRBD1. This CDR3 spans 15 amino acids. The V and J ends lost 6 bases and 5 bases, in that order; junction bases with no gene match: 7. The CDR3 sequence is CASRITGGSTGELFF. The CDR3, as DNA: TGTGCCAGCAGGATAACAGGGGGCAGTACCGGGGAGCTGTTTTTT.

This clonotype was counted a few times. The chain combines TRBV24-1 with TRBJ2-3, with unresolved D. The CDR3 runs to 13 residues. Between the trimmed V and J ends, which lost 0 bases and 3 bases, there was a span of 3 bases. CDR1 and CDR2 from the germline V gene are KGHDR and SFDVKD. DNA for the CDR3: TGTGCCACCAGTGATTTGTCGACAGATACGCAGTATTTT. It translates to CATSDLSTDTQYF.

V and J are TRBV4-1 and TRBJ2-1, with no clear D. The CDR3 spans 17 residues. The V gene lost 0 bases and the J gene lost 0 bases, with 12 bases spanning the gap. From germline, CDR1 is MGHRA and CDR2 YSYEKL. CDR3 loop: CASSQDPRRTSYNEQFF. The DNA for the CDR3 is TGCGCCAGCAGCCAAGATCCTAGGCGGACCTCCTACAATGAGCAGTTCTTC.

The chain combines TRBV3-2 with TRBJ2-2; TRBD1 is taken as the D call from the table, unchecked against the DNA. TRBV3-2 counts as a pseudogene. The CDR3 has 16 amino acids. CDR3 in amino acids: CASSQGTDTGTGELFF. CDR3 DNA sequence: TGTGCCAGCAGCCAAGGGACAGATACGGGCACCGGGGAGCTGTTTTTT.

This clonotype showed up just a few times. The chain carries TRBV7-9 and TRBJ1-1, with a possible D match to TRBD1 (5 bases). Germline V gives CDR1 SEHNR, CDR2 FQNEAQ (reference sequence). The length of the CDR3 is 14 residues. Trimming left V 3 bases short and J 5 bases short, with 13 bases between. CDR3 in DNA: TGTGCCAGCAGCTTGCAGGGAGAGGGGACTGAAGCTTTCTTT. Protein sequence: CASSLQGEGTEAFF.